A selection of T cell receptor beta chains follows, all from one sample in a study of blood T cell repertoires in COVID-19. Profiling relied on immunoSEQ multiplex PCR, and the TCRdb table lists in-frame clones only, not all of them. This sample has under 200,000 clones, with roughly four fifths found just once. The sequenced sample was peripheral blood. These TCRs come from a woman aged 30 to 39 with acute or convalescent COVID-19. Both conserved end residues are part of each CDR3. The order of the fields is V gene, J gene, CDR3 protein.

TRBV7-2	TRBJ2-2	CASSLGPGTGELFF
TRBV28	TRBJ1-4	CASSLRGEKLFF
TRBV9	TRBJ2-2	CASSLQGANTGELFF
TRBV4-3	TRBJ2-1	CASSHLRTSGRVNEQFF
TRBV7-9	TRBJ2-1	CASSSTLAGASYNEQFF
TRBV6-2/TRBV6-3	TRBJ2-7	CASSYWDKPYEQYF
TRBV19	TRBJ2-3	CASMGQFPRTDTQYF
TRBV2	TRBJ1-1	CASRDRRLNTEAFF
TRBV4-1	TRBJ1-4	CASSQDLTGGLFF
TRBV3-1/TRBV3-2	TRBJ1-2	CASSQEAGYGYTF
TRBV5-1	TRBJ2-5	CASSVLAGPQETQYF
TRBV9	TRBJ2-6	CASSTWTGISGANVLTF
TRBV19	TRBJ1-5	CASSGQGGNQPQHF
TRBV7-2	TRBJ1-1	CASSLSRGTEAFF
TRBV12-3/TRBV12-4	TRBJ2-7	CASSVIIYEQYF
TRBV19	TRBJ1-5	CASSTNQGPNQPQHF
TRBV30	TRBJ2-7	CACHGTAAYEQYF
TRBV4-1	TRBJ2-5	CASSQEVSQKTQYF
TRBV11-2	TRBJ2-7	CASSFTGGYEYEQYF
TRBV29-1	TRBJ1-1	CSVGVAAGLNTEAFF
TRBV5-1	TRBJ1-2	CASSRNRDIDGYTF
TRBV4-2	TRBJ2-1	CASSPSGRDEQFF
TRBV7-8	TRBJ1-1	CASSWRGNTEAFF
TRBV28	TRBJ1-5	CASSSPGREGRTQHF
TRBV19	TRBJ1-5	CATRTDDYSNQPQHF
TRBV7-2	TRBJ2-5	CASSFRTSGNQETQYF
TRBV6-1	TRBJ1-1	CASSERVTGEAFF
TRBV19	TRBJ1-5	CASSIGVSRHLGGNQPQHF
TRBV5-1	TRBJ2-3	CASSLEHLGTLGGADTQYF
TRBV19	TRBJ1-2	CASSIRQGALNYGYTF
TRBV6-2/TRBV6-3	TRBJ1-4	CASSEDRATNEKLFF
TRBV11-1	TRBJ2-1	CASSLGTPAYNEQFF
TRBV7-9	TRBJ1-2	CASSLGRTANYGYTF
TRBV6-2/TRBV6-3	TRBJ2-5	CASSYPIAGGLWETQYF
TRBV15	TRBJ1-5	CATSRNRGLTVNQPQHF
TRBV20-1	TRBJ2-3	CSASNAQRESTDTQYF
TRBV3-1/TRBV3-2	TRBJ2-1	CASSQDASGYVEQFF
TRBV4-1	TRBJ2-5	CASSQSSGGAILGETQYF
TRBV15	TRBJ2-4	CATSDMVSYENIQYF
TRBV28	TRBJ1-3	CASSLRTLGNTIYF
TRBV5-1	TRBJ1-2	CASSSNRQGRGYTF
TRBV20-1	TRBJ1-2	CSKPESNGYTF
TRBV7-9	TRBJ1-6	CASSTLGQSYNSPLHF
TRBV11-2	TRBJ1-6	CASSLTRVGGDSPLHF
TRBV27	TRBJ2-1	CASSQGGRWGNEQFF
TRBV7-2	TRBJ2-7	CASSLEGTGLYEQYF
TRBV4-1	TRBJ1-5	CASSPPGQGPQPQHF